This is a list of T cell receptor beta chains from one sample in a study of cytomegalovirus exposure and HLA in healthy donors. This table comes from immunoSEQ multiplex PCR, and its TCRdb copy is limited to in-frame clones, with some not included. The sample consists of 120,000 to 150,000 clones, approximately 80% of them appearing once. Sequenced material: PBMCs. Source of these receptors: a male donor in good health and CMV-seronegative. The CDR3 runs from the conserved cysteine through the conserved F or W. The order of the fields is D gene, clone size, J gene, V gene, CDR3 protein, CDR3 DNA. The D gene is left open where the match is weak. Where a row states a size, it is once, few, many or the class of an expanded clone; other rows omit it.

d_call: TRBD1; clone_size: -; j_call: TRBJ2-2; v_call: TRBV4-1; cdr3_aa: CASSQVGRRGPGELFF; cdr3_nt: TGCGCCAGCAGCCAAGTCGGTCGTAGGGGGCCCGGGGAGCTGTTTTTT
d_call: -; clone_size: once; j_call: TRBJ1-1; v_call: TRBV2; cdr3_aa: CASSEQGSHTEAFF; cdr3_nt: TGTGCCAGCAGTGAACAGGGGAGCCACACTGAAGCTTTCTTT
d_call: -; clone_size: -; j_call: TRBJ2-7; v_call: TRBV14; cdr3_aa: CASSPGWGLDEQYF; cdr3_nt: TGTGCCAGCAGCCCCGGGTGGGGGCTCGACGAGCAGTACTTC
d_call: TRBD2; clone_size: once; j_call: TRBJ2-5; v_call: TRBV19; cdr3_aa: CASKGLAVQETQYF; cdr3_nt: TGTGCCAGTAAGGGACTAGCGGTCCAAGAGACCCAGTACTTC
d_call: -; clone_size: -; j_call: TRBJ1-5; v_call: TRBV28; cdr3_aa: CASSLTRHNQPQHF; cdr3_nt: TGTGCCAGCAGTTTGACAAGACACAATCAGCCCCAGCATTTT
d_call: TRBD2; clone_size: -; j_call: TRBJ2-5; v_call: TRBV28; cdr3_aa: CASAASGIETQYF; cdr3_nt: TGTGCCAGCGCTGCTAGCGGGATAGAGACCCAGTACTTC
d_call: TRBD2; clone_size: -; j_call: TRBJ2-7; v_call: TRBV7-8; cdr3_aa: CASSSSGGAFYEQYF; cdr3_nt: TGTGCCAGCAGCTCGAGCGGGGGGGCCTTCTACGAGCAGTACTTC
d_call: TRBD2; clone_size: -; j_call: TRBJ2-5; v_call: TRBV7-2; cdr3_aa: CASSRLGLAKETQYF; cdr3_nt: TGTGCCAGCAGCAGATTGGGACTAGCGAAAGAGACCCAGTACTTC
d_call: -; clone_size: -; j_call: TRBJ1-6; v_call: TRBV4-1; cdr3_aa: CASSQETSYNSPLHF; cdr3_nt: TGCGCCAGCAGCCAAGAGACATCCTATAATTCACCCCTCCACTTT
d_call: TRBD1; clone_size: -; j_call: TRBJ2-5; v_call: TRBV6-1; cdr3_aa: CASDRGWKETQYF; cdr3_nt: TGTGCCAGCGACAGGGGCTGGAAAGAGACCCAGTACTTC
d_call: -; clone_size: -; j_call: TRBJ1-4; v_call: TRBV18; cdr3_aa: CASSPAGEKLFF; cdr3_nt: TGTGCCAGCTCACCAGCCGGGGAAAAACTGTTTTTT
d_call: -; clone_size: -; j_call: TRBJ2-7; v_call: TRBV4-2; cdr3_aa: CASSQSPTGYEQYF; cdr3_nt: TGTGCCAGCAGCCAAAGCCCTACAGGCTACGAGCAGTACTTC
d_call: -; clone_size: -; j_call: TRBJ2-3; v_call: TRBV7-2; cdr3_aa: CASSWGPGTDTQYF; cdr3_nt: TGTGCCAGCAGCTGGGGGCCTGGCACAGATACGCAGTATTTT
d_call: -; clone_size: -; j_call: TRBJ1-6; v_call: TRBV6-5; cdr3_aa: CASSYLEENSPLHF; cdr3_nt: TGTGCCAGCAGTTACCTCGAAGAGAATTCACCCCTCCACTTT
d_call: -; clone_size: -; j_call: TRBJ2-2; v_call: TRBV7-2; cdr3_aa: CASSRGGAETGELFF; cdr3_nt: TGTGCCAGCAGCAGAGGGGGGGCGGAAACCGGGGAGCTGTTTTTT
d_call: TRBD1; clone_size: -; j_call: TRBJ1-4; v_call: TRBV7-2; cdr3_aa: CASSVSGTGRREKLFF; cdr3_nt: TGTGCCAGCAGCGTAAGCGGGACAGGGAGGCGAGAAAAACTGTTTTTT
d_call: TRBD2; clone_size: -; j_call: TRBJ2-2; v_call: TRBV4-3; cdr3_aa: CASSHNSGGAKDGELFF; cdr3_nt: TGCGCCAGCAGCCATAATAGCGGGGGGGCTAAAGACGGGGAGCTGTTTTTT
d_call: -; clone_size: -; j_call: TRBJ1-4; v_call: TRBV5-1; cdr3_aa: CASRKQGPNEKLFF; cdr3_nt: TGCGCCAGCAGAAAACAGGGTCCTAATGAAAAACTGTTTTTT
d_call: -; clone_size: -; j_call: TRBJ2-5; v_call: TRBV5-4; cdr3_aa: CASREQNNRQETQYF; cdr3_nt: TGTGCCAGCAGGGAACAGAACAACCGCCAAGAGACCCAGTACTTC
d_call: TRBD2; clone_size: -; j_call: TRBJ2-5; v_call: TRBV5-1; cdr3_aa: CASSWGTSQETQYF; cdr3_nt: TGCGCCAGCAGCTGGGGGACTAGCCAAGAGACCCAGTACTTC
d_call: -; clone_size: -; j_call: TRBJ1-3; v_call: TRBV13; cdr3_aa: CASSSPSGDTIYF; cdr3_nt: TGTGCCAGCAGCTCCCCCTCCGGAGACACCATATATTTT
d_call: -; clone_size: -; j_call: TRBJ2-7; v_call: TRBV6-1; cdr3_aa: CASSAYSGSYEQYF; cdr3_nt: TGTGCCAGCAGCGCTTATTCGGGGAGCTACGAGCAGTACTTC
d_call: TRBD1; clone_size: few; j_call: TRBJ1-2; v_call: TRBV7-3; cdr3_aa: CASSLTTGDYGYTF; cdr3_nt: TGTGCCAGCAGCTTAACGACAGGGGATTATGGCTACACCTTC
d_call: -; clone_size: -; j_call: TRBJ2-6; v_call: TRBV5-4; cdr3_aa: CASSTGGSGANVLTF; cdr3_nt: TGTGCCAGCAGCACAGGTGGCTCTGGGGCCAACGTCCTGACTTTC
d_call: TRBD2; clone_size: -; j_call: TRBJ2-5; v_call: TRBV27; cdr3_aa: CASSATGGWPETQYF; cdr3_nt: TGTGCCAGCAGTGCCACGGGAGGTTGGCCAGAGACCCAGTACTTC
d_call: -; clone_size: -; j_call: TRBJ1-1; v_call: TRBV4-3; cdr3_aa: CASSQDWGPNTEAFF; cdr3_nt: TGCGCCAGCAGCCAAGATTGGGGCCCGAACACTGAAGCTTTCTTT
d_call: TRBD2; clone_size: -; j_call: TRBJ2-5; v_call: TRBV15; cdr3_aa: CATSRDLWGGQETQYF; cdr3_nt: TGTGCCACCAGCAGAGATCTATGGGGGGGCCAAGAGACCCAGTACTTC
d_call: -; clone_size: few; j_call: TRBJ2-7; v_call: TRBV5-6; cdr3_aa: CASSFDWTSSEQYF; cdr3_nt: TGTGCCAGCAGCTTCGACTGGACTTCTAGCGAGCAGTACTTC
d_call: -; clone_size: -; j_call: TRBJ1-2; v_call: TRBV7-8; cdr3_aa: CASSAGETNYGYTF; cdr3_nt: TGTGCCAGCAGCGCCGGAGAAACTAACTATGGCTACACCTTC
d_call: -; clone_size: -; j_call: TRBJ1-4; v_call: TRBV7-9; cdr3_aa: CASSPGEKLFF; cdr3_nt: TGTGCCAGCAGCCCAGGCGAAAAACTGTTTTTT
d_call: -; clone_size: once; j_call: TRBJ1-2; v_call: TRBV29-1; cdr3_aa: CSAATGNYGYTF; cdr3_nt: TGCAGCGCCGCGACGGGGAACTATGGCTACACCTTC
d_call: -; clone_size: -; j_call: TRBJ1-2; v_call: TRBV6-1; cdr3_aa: CASSEGLSNYGYTF; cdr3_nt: TGTGCCAGCAGTGAAGGTCTAAGTAACTATGGCTACACCTTC
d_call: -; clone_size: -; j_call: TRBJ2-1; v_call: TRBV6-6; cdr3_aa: CASSSGINEQFF; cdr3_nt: TGTGCCAGCAGTTCAGGGATCAATGAGCAGTTCTTC
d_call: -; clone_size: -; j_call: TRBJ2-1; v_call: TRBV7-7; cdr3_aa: CASLNGGYTSYNEQFF; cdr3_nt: TGTGCCAGCTTAAATGGAGGATATACCTCCTACAATGAGCAGTTCTTC
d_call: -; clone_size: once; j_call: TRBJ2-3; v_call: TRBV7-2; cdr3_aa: CASSLVEGADTQYF; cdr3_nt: TGTGCCAGCAGCCTGGTCGAGGGCGCGGATACGCAGTATTTT
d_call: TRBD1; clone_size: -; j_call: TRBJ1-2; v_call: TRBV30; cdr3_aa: CAWKLIGTGDGYTF; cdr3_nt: TGTGCCTGGAAACTCATCGGGACAGGGGATGGCTACACCTTC
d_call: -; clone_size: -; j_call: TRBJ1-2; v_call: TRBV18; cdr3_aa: CASSEPQVGYTF; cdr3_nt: TGTGCCAGCTCAGAGCCACAGGTGGGCTACACCTTC
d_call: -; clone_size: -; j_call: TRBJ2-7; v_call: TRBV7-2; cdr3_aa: CASSPARREQYF; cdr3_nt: TGTGCCAGCAGCCCGGCTAGGCGCGAGCAGTACTTC
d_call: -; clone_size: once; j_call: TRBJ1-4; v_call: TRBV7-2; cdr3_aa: CASSPPGGEKLFF; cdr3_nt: TGTGCCAGCAGCCCCCCGGGGGGGGAAAAACTGTTTTTT
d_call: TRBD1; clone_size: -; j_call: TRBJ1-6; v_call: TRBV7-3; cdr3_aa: CASSLNGDREAPLHF; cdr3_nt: TGTGCCAGCAGCTTAAATGGGGACAGGGAGGCACCCCTCCACTTT
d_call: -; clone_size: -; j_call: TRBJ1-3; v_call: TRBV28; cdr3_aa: CASSAGGTSGNTIYF; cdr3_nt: TGTGCCAGCAGCGCTGGGGGCACCTCTGGAAACACCATATATTTT
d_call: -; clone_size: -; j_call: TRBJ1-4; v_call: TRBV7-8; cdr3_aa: CASSRNTGINEKLFF; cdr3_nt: TGTGCCAGCAGTCGTAACACAGGGATTAATGAAAAACTGTTTTTT
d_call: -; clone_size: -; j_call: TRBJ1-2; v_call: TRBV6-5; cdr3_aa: CASFVTGSYYGYTF; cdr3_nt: TGTGCCAGCTTCGTGACAGGTTCCTACTATGGCTACACCTTC
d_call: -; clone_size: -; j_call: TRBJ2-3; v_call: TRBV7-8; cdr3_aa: CASSFAGGGGTDTQYF; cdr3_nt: TGTGCCAGCAGCTTCGCAGGGGGCGGGGGTACAGATACGCAGTATTTT
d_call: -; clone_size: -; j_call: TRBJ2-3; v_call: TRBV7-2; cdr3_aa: CASSPVPRTDGNTQYF; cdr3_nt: TGTGCCAGCAGCCCAGTCCCCCGGACTGATGGAAATACGCAGTATTTT
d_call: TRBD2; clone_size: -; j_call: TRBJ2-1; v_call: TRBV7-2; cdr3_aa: CASSLLGGAYNEQFF; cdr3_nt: TGTGCCAGCAGCTTACTCGGGGGGGCCTACAATGAGCAGTTCTTC
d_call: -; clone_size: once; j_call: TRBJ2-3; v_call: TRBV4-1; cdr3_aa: CASSQIRHPSDTQYF; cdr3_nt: TGCGCCAGCAGCCAAATCAGACATCCTTCAGATACGCAGTATTTT
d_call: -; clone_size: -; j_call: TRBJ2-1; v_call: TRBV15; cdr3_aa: CATSSSARYNEQFF; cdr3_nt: TGTGCCACCAGCAGCAGTGCTCGCTACAATGAGCAGTTCTTC
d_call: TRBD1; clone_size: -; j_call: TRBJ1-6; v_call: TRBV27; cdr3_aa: CASNDRGGSPLHF; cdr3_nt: TGTGCCAGCAATGACAGGGGAGGTTCACCCCTCCACTTT
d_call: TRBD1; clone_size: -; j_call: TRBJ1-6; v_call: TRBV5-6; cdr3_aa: CASSSNDRENSPLHF; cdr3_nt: TGCGCCAGCAGTTCTAACGACAGGGAGAATTCACCCCTCCACTTT
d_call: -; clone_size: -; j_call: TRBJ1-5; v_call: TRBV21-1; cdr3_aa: CASRTEPEQPQHF; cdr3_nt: TGTGCCAGCAGAACAGAACCCGAACAGCCCCAGCATTTT
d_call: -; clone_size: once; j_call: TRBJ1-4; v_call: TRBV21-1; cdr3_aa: CASSIGQPELLREKLFF; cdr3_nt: TGTGCCAGCAGCATTGGACAGCCGGAGCTACTACGCGAAAAACTGTTTTTT
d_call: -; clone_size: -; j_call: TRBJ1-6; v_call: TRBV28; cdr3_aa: CASSLVKSPLHF; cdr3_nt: TGTGCCAGCAGTTTAGTCAAATCACCCCTCCACTTT
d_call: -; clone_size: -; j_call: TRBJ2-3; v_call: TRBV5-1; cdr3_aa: CASSKSITSTDTQYF; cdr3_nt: TGCGCCAGCAGCAAGTCGATTACTAGCACAGATACGCAGTATTTT